This entry features one T cell receptor beta chain sequence. Its antigen is unknown. cDNA prepared by RNA extraction and subsequent reverse transcription served as the template for sequencing. Assay: immunoSEQ multiplex PCR; the TCRdb copy retains only in-frame clones and omits some. Of approximately 91,000 clones in the sample, less than 50% are singletons; the top ten hold about 0.79%. This sample stems from a study of CD8+ T cells in alopecia areata. Study overall: In an open-label trial, patients got 5 to 10 mg tofacitinib twice daily. Study-wide results and caveats: Higher clonality and more expanded CD8+ clones appeared in lesional than normal scalp. Scalp specimens additionally yield sequences from normal skin's resident alphabeta T cells.

Peripheral blood and lesional scalp punch biopsies came from alopecia areata patients. Trimming pared 7 bases from V and 4 bases from J, leaving 10 bases between. The CDR3 sequence is 12 residues long. CDR1 is SEHNR and CDR2 is FQNEAQ in the germline V gene (reference sequence). The specimen sequenced was CD4+ T cells sorted from blood. The TCR originated in a human donor with alopecia areata. The chain combines TRBV7-9 with TRBJ2-5; no reliable D call. The CDR3 DNA reads TGTGCCAGCACTTGGGCCAGAGAGACCCAGTACTTC. It specifies CASTWARETQYF.